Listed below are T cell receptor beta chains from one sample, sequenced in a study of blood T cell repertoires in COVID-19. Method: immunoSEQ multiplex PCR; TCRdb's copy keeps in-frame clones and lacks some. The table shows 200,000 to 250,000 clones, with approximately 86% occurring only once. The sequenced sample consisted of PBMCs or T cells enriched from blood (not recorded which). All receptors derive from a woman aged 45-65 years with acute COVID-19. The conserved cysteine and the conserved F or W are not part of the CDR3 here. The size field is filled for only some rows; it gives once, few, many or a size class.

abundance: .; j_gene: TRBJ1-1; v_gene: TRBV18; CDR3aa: ASSPGAFNEAF
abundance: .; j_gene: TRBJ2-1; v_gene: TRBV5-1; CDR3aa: ASSPAGLAGDVVTYNEQF
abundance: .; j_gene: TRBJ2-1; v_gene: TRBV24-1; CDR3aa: ATSDASAGTSGRPLYNEQF
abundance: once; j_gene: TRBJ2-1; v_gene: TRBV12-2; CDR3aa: ASRYPTSGRRIEQF
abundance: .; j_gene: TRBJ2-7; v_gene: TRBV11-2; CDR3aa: ASSQSRSSEQY
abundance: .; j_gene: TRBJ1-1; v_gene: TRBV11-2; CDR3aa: ASSDTDVRGVDGVAF
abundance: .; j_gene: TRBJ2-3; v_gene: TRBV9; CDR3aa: ASSVWEGNTDTQY
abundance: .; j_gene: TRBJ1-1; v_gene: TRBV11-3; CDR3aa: ASSRRGTSEAF
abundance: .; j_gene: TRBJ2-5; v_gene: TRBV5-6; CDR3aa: ASNPVDSQETQY
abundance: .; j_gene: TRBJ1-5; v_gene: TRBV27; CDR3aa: ASSFSRGNQPQH
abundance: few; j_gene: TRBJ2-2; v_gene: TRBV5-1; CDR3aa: ASSLGTGFAGELF
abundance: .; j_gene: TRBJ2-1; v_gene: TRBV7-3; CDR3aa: ASSLNLAVGNEQF
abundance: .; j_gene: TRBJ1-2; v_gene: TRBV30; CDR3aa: AWSPGTNYGYT
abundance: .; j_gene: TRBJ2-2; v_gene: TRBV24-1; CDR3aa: AAEADTGELF
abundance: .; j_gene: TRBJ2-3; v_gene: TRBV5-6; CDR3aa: ASSSTRQRGSTDTQY
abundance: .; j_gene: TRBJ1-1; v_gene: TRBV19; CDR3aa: ASRDRTGPVNTEAF
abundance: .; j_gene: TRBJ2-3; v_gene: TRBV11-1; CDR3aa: ASSLGGSGIADTQY
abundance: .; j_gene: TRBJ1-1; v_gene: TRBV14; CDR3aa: ASSQDMNTEAF
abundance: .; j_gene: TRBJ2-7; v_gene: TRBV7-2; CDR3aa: ASSLVPDFSYEQY
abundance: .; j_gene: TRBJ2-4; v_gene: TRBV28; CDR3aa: ASSRGGGENIQY
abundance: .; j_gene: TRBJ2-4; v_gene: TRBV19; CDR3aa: ASSGTGGGKNIQY
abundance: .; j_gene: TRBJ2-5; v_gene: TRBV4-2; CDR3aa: ASSQGWERGETQY
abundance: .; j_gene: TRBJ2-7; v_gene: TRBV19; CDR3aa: ASRPEDRGTHEQY
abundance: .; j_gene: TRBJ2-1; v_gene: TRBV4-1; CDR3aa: ASSQAGGLNEQF
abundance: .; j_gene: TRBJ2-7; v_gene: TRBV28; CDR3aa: ASSSSRENYEQY
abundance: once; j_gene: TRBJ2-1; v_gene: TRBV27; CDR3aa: ASTLGGEQF
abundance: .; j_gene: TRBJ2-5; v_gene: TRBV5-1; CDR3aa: ASSLGLAGQETQY
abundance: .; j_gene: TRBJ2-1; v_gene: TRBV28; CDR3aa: ASSPTGLAGERNEQF
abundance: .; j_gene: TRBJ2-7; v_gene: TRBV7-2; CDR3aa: ASSLAGVAGLYEQY
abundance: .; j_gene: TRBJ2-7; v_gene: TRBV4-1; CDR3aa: ASSQGSSVAVRFNEQY
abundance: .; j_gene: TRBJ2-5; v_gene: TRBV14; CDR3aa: ASSRRTGRETQY
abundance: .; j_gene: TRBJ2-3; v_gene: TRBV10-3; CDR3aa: AISKDRRTSTDTQY
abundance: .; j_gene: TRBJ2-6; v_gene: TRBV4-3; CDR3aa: ASSQETRGESGANVLT
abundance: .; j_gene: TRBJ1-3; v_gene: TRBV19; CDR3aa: ASRRWQLSGNTIY
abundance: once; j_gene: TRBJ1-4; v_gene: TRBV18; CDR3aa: ASSPPSEQGEKLF
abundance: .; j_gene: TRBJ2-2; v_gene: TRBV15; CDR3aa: ATSSSLAVNTGELF
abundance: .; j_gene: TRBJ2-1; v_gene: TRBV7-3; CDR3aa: ASSLIGASGYSYNEQF
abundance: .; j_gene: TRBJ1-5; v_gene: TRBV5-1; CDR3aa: ASSIDRGQPQH
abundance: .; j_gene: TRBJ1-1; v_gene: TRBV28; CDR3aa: ASSLRQPGRNTEAF
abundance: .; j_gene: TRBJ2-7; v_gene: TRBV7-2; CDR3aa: ASSFNTGTSTKQY
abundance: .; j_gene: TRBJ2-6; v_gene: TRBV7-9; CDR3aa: ASSLLRGLAGANVLT
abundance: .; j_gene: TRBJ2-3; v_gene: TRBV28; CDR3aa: ASSSSTSGDTDTQY
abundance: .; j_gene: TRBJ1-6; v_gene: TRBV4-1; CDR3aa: ASSQVLRGTGPSPLH
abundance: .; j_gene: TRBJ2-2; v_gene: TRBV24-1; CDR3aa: ANYTGTGLTGELF
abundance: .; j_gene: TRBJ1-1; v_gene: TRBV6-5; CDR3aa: ASIGDRGWTEAF
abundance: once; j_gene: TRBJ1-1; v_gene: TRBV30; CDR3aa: AWSFHGQGHEAF
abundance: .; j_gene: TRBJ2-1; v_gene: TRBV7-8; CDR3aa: ATSSGQGFIEQF
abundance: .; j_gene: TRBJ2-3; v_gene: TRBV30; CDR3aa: AWSQTGASTDTQY
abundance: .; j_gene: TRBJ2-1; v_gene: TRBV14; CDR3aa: ASSQAGDRHTDEQF
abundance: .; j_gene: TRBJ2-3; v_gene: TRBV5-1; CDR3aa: ASSLGVTSGTSTDTQY
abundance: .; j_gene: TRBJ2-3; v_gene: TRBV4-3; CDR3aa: ASSQSAPPSFTDTQY
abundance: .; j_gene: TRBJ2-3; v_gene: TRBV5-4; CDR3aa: ASSGAGTSGRPTDTQY
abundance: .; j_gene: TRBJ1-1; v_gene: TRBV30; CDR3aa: AWSANGEAF